Shown below are 10 T cell receptor beta chains from a single sample sequenced in a study of cytomegalovirus exposure and HLA in healthy donors. The PCR had 60 Vbeta and 13 Jbeta primers. The data were produced by immunoSEQ multiplex PCR, yet TCRdb's version contains in-frame clones alone and is incomplete. Of approximately 67,000 clones listed, around 87% are singletons. The sequenced material came from PBMCs. The receptors shown here come from a woman aged 30 to 39 in good health and CMV-seropositive.

This clone was seen once. J is TRBJ1-1 and V is TRBV5-1; 7 nucleotides line up with TRBD1. CDR3 size: 20 residues. J gave up 2 bases and V 2 bases, and 21 bases lay outside the gene matches. Germline CDR1 reads SGHRS; CDR2 reads YFSETQ. For the CDR3, the DNA is TGCGCCAGCAGCTTTCTCCCCCCTGGGTTTCAGACAGGGCCCAACACTGAAGCTTTCTTT. Protein: CASSFLPPGFQTGPNTEAFF. The full variable domain, rest sourced from reference TRBV5-1 and TRBJ1-1, is KAGVTQTPRYLIKTRGQQVTLSCSPISGHRSVSWYQQTPGQGLQFLFEYFSETQRNKGNFPGRFSGRQFSNSRSEMNVSTLELGDSALYLCASSFLPPGFQTGPNTEAFFGQGTRLTVV.

The chain is built from TRBV7-6 and TRBJ1-2; TRBD1 agrees at 7 bases. V dropped 1 base and J dropped 3; count of bases not matched to a gene: 2. The CDR3 consists of 14 residues. Germline values: CDR1 SGHVS, CDR2 FNYEAQ. The CDR3 bases are TGTGCCAGCAGCTTAGGGACAGGACACTATGGCTACACCTTC. Its translation is CASSLGTGHYGYTF.

This chain links TRBV2 with TRBJ1-3; 11 bases align to TRBD1. Germline assignment: CDR1 SNHLY and CDR2 FYNNEI. The CDR3 sequence is 14 residues long. V was pared by 6 bases and J by 3 bases, with 1 base of the junction left unmatched. CDR3 region: CASRDRGLGNTIYF. DNA for the CDR3: TGTGCCAGCAGGGACAGGGGGCTTGGAAACACCATATATTTT.

The V gene is TRBV25-1, the J gene TRBJ2-2; 8 bases align to TRBD1. The CDR3 length is 16 residues. CDR1 MGHDK and CDR2 SYGVNS come from the germline V gene. The V and J ends lost 9 bases and 1 base, in that order; junction bases with no gene match: 10. CDR3 coding DNA: TGTGCCAGTCGCAACACCGGGACAGGGAACACCGGGGAGCTGTTTTTT. It translates to CASRNTGTGNTGELFF.

V and J are TRBV13 and TRBJ2-7, with TRBD2 as a possible D gene (5 bases). CDR3 length equals 11 residues. Trimming pared 8 bases from V and 7 bases from J, leaving 12 bases between. Germline V gene lookup returns CDR1 PRHDT and CDR2 FYEKMQ (reference sequence). This chain's CDR3 is CASASTGEQYF. CDR3 coding DNA: TGTGCCAGCGCCTCCACGGGAGAGCAGTACTTC.

The chain couples TRBV28 to TRBJ1-1; D perhaps matches TRBD1 (5 bases). This CDR3 comprises 12 residues. Trimming removed 3 bases from V and 7 bases from J, with 9 bases in between. Per the germline V gene, CDR1 is MDHEN and CDR2 is SYDVKM. The CDR3 nucleotides are TGTGCCAGCAGTTTGGTCAGGGTTGAAGCTTTCTTT. This codes for CASSLVRVEAFF.

The J gene is TRBJ2-1, the V gene TRBV11-2; 8 nucleotides agree with TRBD2. The CDR3 has 14 residues. V lost 7 bases and J lost 4; bases outside the gene matches: 6. Germline V gene data show CDR1 as SGHAT and CDR2 as FQNNGV. The DNA of the CDR3 is TGTGCCAGCACCGGACTAGCAGTTTACAATGAGCAGTTCTTC. It specifies CASTGLAVYNEQFF.

The chain uses TRBV28 and TRBJ1-2; TRBD1 matches at 8 bases. Germline values: CDR1 MDHEN, CDR2 SYDVKM. CDR3 length equals 15 residues. The J segment lost 4 bases and the V segment lost 6 bases, leaving 10 bases of the junction unmatched. The CDR3, as DNA: TGTGCCAGCAGGAGACAGGGGACAGTTGCCTATGGCTACACCTTC. Residues: CASRRQGTVAYGYTF.

The CDR3 sequence is CASSQLPGTGQAGELFF. CDR3 in DNA: TGCGCCAGCAGCCAATTGCCCGGGACAGGGCAGGCCGGGGAGCTGTTTTTT. The rearrangement uses TRBV4-1 and TRBJ2-2; 9 bases line up with TRBD1. The CDR3 length is 17 residues. Per germline, CDR1 MGHRA and CDR2 YSYEKL. After removal of 2 bases from V and 6 bases from J, the junction contained 10 bases not matched to a gene.

This chain uses TRBV11-2 with TRBJ2-7; D perhaps matches TRBD1 (5 bases). Between the trimmed V and J ends, which lost 4 bases and 12 bases, there was a span of 22 bases. The CDR3 runs to 14 residues. Germline-derived CDR1 and CDR2 are SGHAT and FQNNGV. This CDR3 is CASSSSPRGFQAYF. The CDR3 DNA reads as TGTGCCAGCAGCTCTAGTCCAAGGGGCTTCCAGGCGTACTTC.